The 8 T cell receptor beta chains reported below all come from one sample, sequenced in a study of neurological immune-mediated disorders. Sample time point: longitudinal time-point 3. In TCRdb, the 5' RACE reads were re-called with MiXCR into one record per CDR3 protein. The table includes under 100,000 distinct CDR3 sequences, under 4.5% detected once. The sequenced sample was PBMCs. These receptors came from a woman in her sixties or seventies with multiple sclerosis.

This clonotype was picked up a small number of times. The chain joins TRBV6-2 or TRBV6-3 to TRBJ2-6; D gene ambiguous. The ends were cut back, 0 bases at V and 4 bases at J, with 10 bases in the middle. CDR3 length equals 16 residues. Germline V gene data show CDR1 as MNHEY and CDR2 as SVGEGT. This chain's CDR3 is CASSYSSMTGANVLTF. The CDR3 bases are TGTGCCAGCAGTTACTCGAGCATGACCGGGGCCAACGTCCTGACTTTC.

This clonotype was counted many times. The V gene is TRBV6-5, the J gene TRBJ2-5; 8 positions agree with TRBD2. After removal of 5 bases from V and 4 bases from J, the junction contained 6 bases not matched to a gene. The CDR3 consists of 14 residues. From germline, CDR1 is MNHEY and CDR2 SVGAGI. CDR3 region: CASSQPGLVETQYF. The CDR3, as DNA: TGTGCCAGCAGTCAACCGGGACTAGTAGAGACCCAGTACTTC.

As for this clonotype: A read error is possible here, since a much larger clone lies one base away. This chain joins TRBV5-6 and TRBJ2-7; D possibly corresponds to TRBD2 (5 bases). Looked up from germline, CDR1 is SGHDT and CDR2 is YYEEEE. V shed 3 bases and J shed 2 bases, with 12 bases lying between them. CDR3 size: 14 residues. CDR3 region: CASSSGVQTYEQYF. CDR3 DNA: TGTGCCAGCAGCTCCGGGGTGCAGACCTACGAGCAGTACTTC. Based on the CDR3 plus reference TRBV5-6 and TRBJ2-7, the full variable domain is DAGVTQSPTHLIKTRGQQVTLRCSPKSGHDTVSWYQQALGQGPQFIFQYYEEEERQRGNFPDRFSGHQFPNYSSELNVNALLLGDSALYLCASSSGVQTYEQYFGPGTRLTVT.

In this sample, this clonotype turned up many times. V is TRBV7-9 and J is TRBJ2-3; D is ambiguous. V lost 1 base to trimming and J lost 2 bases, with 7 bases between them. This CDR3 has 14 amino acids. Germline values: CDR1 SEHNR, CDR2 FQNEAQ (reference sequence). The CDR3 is CASSLGHLTDTQYF. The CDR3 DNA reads TGTGCCAGCAGCTTAGGTCACCTCACAGATACGCAGTATTTT.

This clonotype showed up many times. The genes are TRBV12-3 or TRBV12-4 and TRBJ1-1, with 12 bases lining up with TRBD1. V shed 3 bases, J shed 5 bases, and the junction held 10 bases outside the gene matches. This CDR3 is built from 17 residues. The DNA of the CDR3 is TGTGCCAGCAGTTTGGTCCAGGGACAGGGGGCCTGGACTGAAGCTTTCTTT. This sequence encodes CASSLVQGQGAWTEAFF.

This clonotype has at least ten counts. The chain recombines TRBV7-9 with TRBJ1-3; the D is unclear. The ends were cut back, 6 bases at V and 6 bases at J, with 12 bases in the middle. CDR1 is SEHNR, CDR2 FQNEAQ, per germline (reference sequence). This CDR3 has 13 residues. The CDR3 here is CASRERAENTIYF. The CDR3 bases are TGTGCCAGCAGGGAAAGGGCGGAAAACACCATATATTTT. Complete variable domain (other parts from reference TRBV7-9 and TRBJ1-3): DTGVSQNPRHKITKRGQNVTFRCDPISEHNRLYWYRQTLGQGPEFLTYFQNEAQLEKSRLLSDRFSAERPKGSFSTLEIQRTEQGDSAMYLCASRERAENTIYFGEGSWLTVV.

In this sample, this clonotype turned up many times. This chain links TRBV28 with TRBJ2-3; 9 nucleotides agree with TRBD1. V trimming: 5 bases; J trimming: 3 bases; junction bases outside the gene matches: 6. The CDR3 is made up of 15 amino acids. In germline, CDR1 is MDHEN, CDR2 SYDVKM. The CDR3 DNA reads TGTGCCAGCAGTGTGACAGGGGGTAAAACAGATACGCAGTATTTT. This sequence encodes CASSVTGGKTDTQYF.

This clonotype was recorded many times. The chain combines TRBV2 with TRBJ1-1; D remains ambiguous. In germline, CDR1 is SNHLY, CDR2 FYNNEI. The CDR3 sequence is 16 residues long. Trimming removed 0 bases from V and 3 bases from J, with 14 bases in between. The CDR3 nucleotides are TGTGCCAGCAGTGAAGCTTGGCCAGCAGAGGACACTGAAGCTTTCTTT. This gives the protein CASSEAWPAEDTEAFF.